This T cell receptor (beta chain) was sequenced in a study of shared clonotypes between healthy human individuals (dated by TCRdb to 2020 to 2021). Concerning the study at large: The cohort included three men and a couple of women between 18 and 49 years of age. For each donor, CD4 naive and CD4 memory were each given three plates, CD8 naive was given two plates, and CD8 memory was given one plate. To estimate repertoire size and how much clonotype sharing occurs between individuals, the study deeply sequenced the blood TCR repertoires of about five healthy adults. To increase sequencing depth and limit assay-specific biases, different laboratories used diverse techniques to prepare libraries and sequence TCR repertoires. Between about 0.8 and 9 billion PBMCs per donor were obtained by leukapheresis.

On this clone itself: Its cognate antigen has yet to be identified. No base-level quality is on record; no much larger clone is a single base apart.

Deletion took 5 bases off V and 4 bases off J, with a span of 11 bases between the germline ends. There are 14 amino acids in the CDR3, from cysteine to phenylalanine inclusive. CDR3 DNA is the only sequence kept; it has 42 bases, read in frame from the first base. The germline V gene supplies CDR1 SGHAT and CDR2 FQNNGV. Paper-wide results and their limitations: Sampling was restricted to blood, and TCR repertoires in tissue are likely to differ from TCR repertoires in blood. The small number of donors limited the genetic and exposure-history diversity represented. Higher generation probabilities were observed for clonotypes shared by all four sorted-subset donors than for non-shared clonotypes. When several donors were compared, the shared fraction of clonotypes was around 5% for naive CD4, 3% to 4% for naive CD8, roughly 2.5% for memory CD4, and less than 0.5% for memory CD8. Pairwise subsampling indicated that sequencing depth was expected to affect the degree of clonotype sharing among donors. Estimated clonotype richness was generally larger for naive than for memory subsets. Incomplete sequencing was indicated by rarefaction of sorted-subset datasets, despite the large sequencing depth.

Using the deep immunoSEQ assay, multiplex PCR amplified TCR CDR3 regions from genomic DNA. Extracted genomic DNA from each cell subset was spread evenly across all wells of several immunoSEQ 96-well plates, with each plate serving as a replicate. For sorted subsets, 200 ng of genomic DNA, equivalent to some 30,000 T cell genomes, went into each replicate PCR. The purified libraries were quantified using a Qubit 3.0 fluorometer, sized with a Bioanalyzer 2100, and then quantified again using the KAPA Library Quantification kit. Each immunoSEQ 96-well plate was sequenced on its own single-read 150-cycle Illumina NextSeq 550 flow cell. The authors processed their data as follows. The immunoSEQ output contained only junctional sequences without quality scores, so filtering could not match that applied to full-length reads. Sequences were annotated with PyIR, a Python wrapper for IgBLAST v1.9, using IMGT germline references to assign V/J genes and CDR3. Reads were filtered out if the reads had weak V/J assignments (E-value above 1e-6), no CDR3, stop codons, out-of-frame junctions, or ambiguous translated residues. V3J clonotypes were defined as sequences sharing the same inferred V gene, J gene, and CDR3 amino acid sequence. Percentage overlap between repertoires was calculated by dividing the number of shared unique clonotypes by the size of the smaller repertoire. RTK rarefaction, the Chao1 estimator, and Recon v2.1 estimates of unobserved clonotypes were used to assess repertoire richness. OLGA was used to compute generation probabilities for all TCRbeta clonotypes that the gDNA method yielded from several donors. What TCRdb holds here is the immuneACCESS table cut down to in-frame rearrangements. Part of the clones is not present; checked against another copy, under half of the missing clones reflect an unresolved V gene, and the others are unexplained. V and J calls and clone size are copied from that table; D and trimming were computed from the DNA. For this sample the table gives some 2,000,000 clones, of which around 95% were detected only once. The ten largest account for more than 0.1% of the sample.

Healthy HIV-negative adults with no recently reported acute infections or vaccinations were included as donors. Every donor was a Caucasian adult residing in Nashville, Tennessee, USA. CD4+ T cells were enriched by magnetic negative selection, after which naive cells were positively selected on CD45RA and the negative fraction was taken as the memory subset. After blood collection by leukapheresis, PBMCs were isolated using Ficoll-Histopaque density gradient centrifugation and then cryopreserved in the vapor phase of liquid nitrogen. Analytical flow cytometry was used to check the purity and quantity of each magnetically sorted T cell population. Genomic DNA was isolated from every sorted fraction and measured by UV absorbance on a Nanodrop 2000c.

The sequencing sample was made of naive CD4+ T cells sorted from blood. The cell subset or site label of this sample denotes: CD45RA+ positively selected. The clonotype was recovered from a man in his late teens or twenties in good health. The chain is made from TRBV11-2 and TRBJ1-4, with no confidently assigned D gene. The CDR3 reads as follows: CASSPRWGNEKLFF. The DNA is TGTGCCAGCAGCCCCCGATGGGGTAATGAAAAACTGTTTTTT.